Below, 20 T cell receptor beta chains from the same sample are listed, as sequenced in a study of cytomegalovirus exposure and HLA in healthy donors (dated by TCRdb to about 2017). Library method: the immunoSEQ multiplex PCR assay. A mixture of 60 forward primers for TCR Vbeta segments and 13 reverse primers for TCR Jbeta segments was used in the multiplex PCR. In TCRdb, the immuneACCESS table is reduced to in-frame sequences with V and J assigned. These tables do not hold every clone; where another copy was compared, an unresolved V gene accounts for under half, and the others remain unexplained. The sample records about 160,000 clones, approximately 80% of which are singletons. The ten most abundant clones make up 7.4% of the sample. The sequencing input was PBMCs. These receptors came from a male donor in good health and CMV-seropositive.

This clone was counted a single time. V is TRBV6-4 and J is TRBJ1-5; D perhaps matches TRBD1 (6 bases). Germline V CDR1 and CDR2: MRHNA, SNTAGT. The V gene lost 3 bases and the J gene lost 6 bases, with 18 bases spanning the gap. The CDR3 has 16 amino acids. In nucleotides, the CDR3 is TGTGCCAGCAGTGAAAATAACAGGGCGTTCGGTCAGCCCCAGCATTTT. It specifies CASSENNRAFGQPQHF.

This chain joins TRBV10-3 and TRBJ2-1; maybe TRBD2 (6 bases). Per the germline V gene, CDR1 is ENHRY and CDR2 is SYGVKD. V dropped 7 bases and J dropped 7 bases, with 17 bases sitting between them. This CDR3 contains 14 residues. The DNA of the CDR3 is TGTGCCATCAATGACGGCGGGGAGTGGAATGAGCAGTTCTTC. Translated, it gives CAINDGGEWNEQFF.

The CDR3 DNA follows: TGTGCCAGCAGTGAGGGCAGGGGGCCCTACGAGCAGTACTTC. Its translation: CASSEGRGPYEQYF. The rearrangement uses TRBV2 and TRBJ2-7; 8 bases map to TRBD1. The CDR3 spans 14 residues. V was pared by 3 bases and J by 2 bases, with 3 bases of the junction left unmatched. Germline V CDR1 and CDR2: SNHLY, FYNNEI.

The chain combines TRBV7-2 with TRBJ2-2; D unclear. There are 13 residues in the CDR3. The germline V gene has CDR1 SGHTA and CDR2 FQGNSA. V dropped 5 bases and J dropped 5 bases, with 9 bases sitting between them. CDR3 in amino acids: CASSPYFTGELFF. The CDR3, as DNA: TGTGCCAGCAGCCCCTATTTTACCGGGGAGCTGTTTTTT.

This clone appeared a few times. This rearrangement joins TRBV5-1 to TRBJ1-6; the D gene is possibly TRBD1 (5 bases). Germline loops: CDR1 SGHRS, CDR2 YFSETQ. Trimming removed 2 bases at V and 3 bases at J, with 12 bases between. The length of the CDR3 is 16 residues. The CDR3 loop is CASSLTGLVYNSPLHF. In DNA, the CDR3 is TGCGCCAGCAGCTTAACGGGACTGGTCTATAATTCACCCCTCCACTTT. Together with reference TRBV5-1 and TRBJ1-6, the CDR3 gives the full variable domain: KAGVTQTPRYLIKTRGQQVTLSCSPISGHRSVSWYQQTPGQGLQFLFEYFSETQRNKGNFPGRFSGRQFSNSRSEMNVSTLELGDSALYLCASSLTGLVYNSPLHFGNGTRLTVT.

This clone was observed a handful of times. V usage is TRBV2 and J usage is TRBJ1-1; D is uncertain. This CDR3 region has 10 residues. The germline gives CDR1 SNHLY, CDR2 FYNNEI. The V and J ends lost 10 bases and 10 bases respectively, with 13 bases between them. In nucleotides, the CDR3 is TGTGCCAACCTACTGGGGAGAGCTTTCTTT. Protein: CANLLGRAFF.

The J gene is TRBJ1-2, the V gene TRBV7-9; D is uncertain. Germline V lookup: CDR1 SEHNR, CDR2 FQNEAQ (reference sequence). With 5 bases removed from V and 8 bases from J, the gap between germline ends came to 12 bases. The CDR3 has 12 amino acids. The CDR3 DNA reads TGTGCCAGCAGCAGCCTCGGGAGAGGCTACACCTTC. Residues: CASSSLGRGYTF.

The chain combines TRBV5-1 with TRBJ2-3, with a tentative D call TRBD2 (5 bases). The CDR3 is 13 amino acids. CDR1 and CDR2 from the germline V gene are SGHRS and YFSETQ. Trimming took 7 bases from V and 1 from J, leaving 10 bases between them. The CDR3 region has the DNA TGCGCCAGCCGGGGAGCGGGCACAGATACGCAGTATTTT. It yields the protein CASRGAGTDTQYF.

The sample holds a few counts of this clone. V is TRBV2 and J is TRBJ1-6; D is unresolved. The V end lost 5 bases, the J end lost 9 bases, and 11 bases lay between the germline ends. There are 13 residues in the CDR3. Germline lookup yields CDR1 SNHLY and CDR2 FYNNEI. CDR3 nucleotide sequence: TGTGCCAGCAGTTCCGAGAGTGGTTCACCCCTCCACTTT. The encoded protein is CASSSESGSPLHF.

The rearrangement links TRBV9 to TRBJ1-2; TRBD1 matches 7 bases. This CDR3 spans 14 amino acids. Per germline, CDR1 SGDLS and CDR2 YYNGEE. V lost 4 bases and J lost 4; bases outside the gene matches: 7. The CDR3 bases are TGTGCCAGCAGCCCCACCGGGACAGTCTATGGCTACACCTTC. Protein product: CASSPTGTVYGYTF. The complete variable domain, with remaining parts taken from reference TRBV9 and TRBJ1-2, reads DSGVTQTPKHLITATGQRVTLRCSPRSGDLSVYWYQQSLDQGLQFLIQYYNGEERAKGNILERFSAQQFPDLHSELNLSSLELGDSALYFCASSPTGTVYGYTFGSGTRLTVV.

This clone has only one observation. The chain combines TRBV7-2 with TRBJ2-1; TRBD2 aligns across 8 bases. Germline CDR1 SGHTA, CDR2 FQGNSA. Unmatched junction bases numbered 9, after V lost 3 bases and J lost 8 bases. The CDR3 covers 15 residues. The DNA of the CDR3 is TGTGCCAGCAGCTTTTATAGCGGGGCCGACTATGAGCAGTTCTTC. This sequence encodes CASSFYSGADYEQFF.

The chain combines TRBV4-1 with TRBJ1-2; 9 positions agree with TRBD1. V trimming: 0 bases; J trimming: 4 bases; junction bases outside the gene matches: 6. Germline CDR1 and CDR2: MGHRA and YSYEKL. The CDR3 is made up of 16 amino acids. This chain's CDR3 is CASSQDSGQGTYGYTF. CDR3 in DNA: TGCGCCAGCAGCCAAGATTCCGGACAGGGGACCTATGGCTACACCTTC.

This chain joins TRBV18 and TRBJ1-1; TRBD1 agrees at 8 bases. CDR1 is KGHSH and CDR2 is LQKENI in the germline V gene. The CDR3 sequence is 13 residues long. The V and J ends lost 3 bases and 8 bases, in that order; junction bases with no gene match: 5. The DNA of the CDR3 is TGTGCCAGCTCACCGCAGGGGGCGTGGGAAGCTTTCTTT. Protein: CASSPQGAWEAFF.

This clone came up a few times. The J gene is TRBJ2-2, the V gene TRBV6-5, with a possible D match to TRBD1 (6 bases). Trimming left V 7 bases short and J 4 bases short, with 16 bases between. The CDR3 covers 15 residues. The germline gives CDR1 MNHEY, CDR2 SVGAGI. The CDR3 DNA reads as TGTGCCAGCATGAGGAGTGCAGGGGTCACCGGGGAGCTGTTTTTT. This encodes CASMRSAGVTGELFF.

The genes are TRBV19 and TRBJ2-3; 14 bases are shared with TRBD2. Germline loops: CDR1 LNHDA, CDR2 SQIVND (reference sequence). Germline trimming cut 9 bases from V and 6 bases from J; bases unmatched to any gene: 8. CDR3 size: 15 residues. The CDR3 here is CASRLAGGKLDTQYF. The DNA for the CDR3 is TGTGCCAGCAGACTAGCGGGGGGGAAGTTGGATACGCAGTATTTT.

The chain combines TRBV4-1 with TRBJ2-5; 11 nucleotides line up with TRBD1. The DNA end favors TRBJ2-7, so the J call may be wrong. This CDR3 is 16 amino acids long. The germline gives CDR1 MGHRA, CDR2 YSYEKL. CDR3 bases: TGCGCCAGCAGCCAAGATTGGGGGACAGGGGGTTACGAGCAGTACTTC. Its protein is CASSQDWGTGGYEQYF.

This chain joins TRBV18 and TRBJ2-7, with D unresolved. CDR3 length: 13 amino acids. Germline V gene lookup returns CDR1 KGHSH and CDR2 LQKENI. The V gene lost 5 bases and the J gene lost 0 bases, with 8 bases spanning the gap. CDR3 bases: TGTGCCAGCTCAGCGTCCAACTCCTACGAGCAGTACTTC. Amino acids: CASSASNSYEQYF.

This clone was seen only a few times. The chain links TRBV6-1 to TRBJ1-5, with D maybe TRBD1 (6 bases). CDR3 length: 16 residues. V gave up 0 bases and J gave up 7 bases, with 16 bases separating them. Germline assignment: CDR1 MNHNS and CDR2 SASEGT. CDR3 bases: TGTGCCAGCAGTGAAGCTCAGGCAGGGGTAGGGCAGCCCCAGCATTTT. Translated, it gives CASSEAQAGVGQPQHF.

This clone has ten or more counts. The rearrangement uses TRBV19 and TRBJ1-5; D remains unclear. V dropped 3 bases and J dropped 5 bases, with 5 bases sitting between them. CDR3 length equals 12 residues. Germline values: CDR1 LNHDA, CDR2 SQIVND (reference sequence). The CDR3 region is CASSMRDQPQHF. CDR3 coding DNA: TGTGCCAGTAGTATGAGGGATCAGCCCCAGCATTTT.

This CDR3 is CASSPIARDTEAFF. CDR3 coding DNA: TGTGCCAGCTCACCAATTGCGAGGGACACTGAAGCTTTCTTT. This chain joins TRBV18 and TRBJ1-1; D unclear. Trimming left V 2 bases short and J 3 bases short, with 10 bases between. There are 14 residues in the CDR3. Looked up from germline, CDR1 is KGHSH and CDR2 is LQKENI.